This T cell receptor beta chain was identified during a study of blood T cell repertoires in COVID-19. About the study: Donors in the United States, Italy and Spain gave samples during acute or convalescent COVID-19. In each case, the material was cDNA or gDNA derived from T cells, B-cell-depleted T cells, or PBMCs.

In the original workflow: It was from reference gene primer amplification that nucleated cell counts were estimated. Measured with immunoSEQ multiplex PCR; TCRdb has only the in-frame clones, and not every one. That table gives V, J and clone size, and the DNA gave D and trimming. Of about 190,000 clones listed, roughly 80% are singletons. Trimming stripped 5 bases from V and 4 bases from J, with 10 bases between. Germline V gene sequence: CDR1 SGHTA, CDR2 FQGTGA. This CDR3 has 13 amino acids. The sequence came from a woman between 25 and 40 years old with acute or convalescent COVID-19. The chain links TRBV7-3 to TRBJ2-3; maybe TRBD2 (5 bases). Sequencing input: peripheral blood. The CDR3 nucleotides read TGTGCCAGCAGCCGAGGGTCCGCAGATACGCAGTATTTT. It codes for CASSRGSADTQYF.